This paragraph reports one T cell receptor (beta chain). The germline CDR1 and CDR2 sequences are SNHLY and FYNNEI. This CDR3 spans 15 amino acids. The V gene lost 2 bases and the J gene lost 5 bases, with 13 bases spanning the gap. Clones were read by immunoSEQ multiplex PCR, and TCRdb kept only the in-frame ones, dropping some. The sample yields around 61,000 clones, around 94% seen once. This sample was taken from a study of cytomegalovirus exposure and HLA in healthy donors. Sequences were obtained from PBMCs. The source is a man between 18 and 35 years old in good health and CMV-seronegative. The chain recombines TRBV2 with TRBJ2-1; D call uncertain. DNA of the CDR3: TGTGCCAGCAGTGAAAAAGGAGCTCCCAACAATGAGCAGTTCTTC. Translating it yields CASSEKGAPNNEQFF.